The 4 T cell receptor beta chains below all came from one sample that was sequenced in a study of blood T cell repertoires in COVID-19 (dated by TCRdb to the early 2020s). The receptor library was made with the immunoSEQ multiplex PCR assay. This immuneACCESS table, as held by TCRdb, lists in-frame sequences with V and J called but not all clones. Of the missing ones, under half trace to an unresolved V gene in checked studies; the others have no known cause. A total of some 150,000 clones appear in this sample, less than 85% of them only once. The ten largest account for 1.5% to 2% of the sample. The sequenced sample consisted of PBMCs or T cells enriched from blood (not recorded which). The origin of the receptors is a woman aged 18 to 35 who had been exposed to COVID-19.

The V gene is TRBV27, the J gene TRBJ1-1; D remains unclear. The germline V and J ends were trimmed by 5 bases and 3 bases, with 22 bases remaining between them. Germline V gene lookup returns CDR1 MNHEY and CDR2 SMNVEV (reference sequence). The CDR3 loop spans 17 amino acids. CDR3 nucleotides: TGTGCCAGCAGTCCCTGGGCTCCTAGAGGGTTGTACACTGAAGCTTTCTTT. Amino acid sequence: CASSPWAPRGLYTEAFF.

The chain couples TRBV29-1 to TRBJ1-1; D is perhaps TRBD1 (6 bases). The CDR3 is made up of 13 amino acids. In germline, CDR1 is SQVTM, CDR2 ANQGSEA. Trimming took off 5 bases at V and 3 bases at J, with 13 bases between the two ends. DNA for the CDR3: TGCAGCGTTCCAGGGGCGATCGACACTGAAGCTTTCTTT. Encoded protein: CSVPGAIDTEAFF. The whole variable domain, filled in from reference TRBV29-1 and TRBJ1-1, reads SAVISQKPSRDICQRGTSLTIQCQVDSQVTMMFWYRQQPGQSLTLIATANQGSEATYESGFVIDKFPISRPNLTFSTLTVSNMSPEDSSIYLCSVPGAIDTEAFFGQGTRLTVV.

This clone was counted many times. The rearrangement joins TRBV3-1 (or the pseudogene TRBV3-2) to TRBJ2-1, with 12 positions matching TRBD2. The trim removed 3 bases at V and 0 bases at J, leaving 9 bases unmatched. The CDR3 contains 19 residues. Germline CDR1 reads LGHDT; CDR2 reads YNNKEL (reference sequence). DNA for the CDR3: TGTGCCAGCAGCCAGGGTGGACTAGCGGGACCGAGCTCCTACAATGAGCAGTTCTTC. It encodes CASSQGGLAGPSSYNEQFF.

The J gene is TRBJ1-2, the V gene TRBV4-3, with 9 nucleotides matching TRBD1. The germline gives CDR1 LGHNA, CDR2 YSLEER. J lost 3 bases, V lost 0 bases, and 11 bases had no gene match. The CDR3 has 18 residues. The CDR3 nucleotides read TGCGCCAGCAGCCAAGATCGGCTTACAGGGGGCGCCGACTATGGCTACACCTTC. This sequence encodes CASSQDRLTGGADYGYTF.